By share of the sample, the clone carrying this TCR beta chain is medium-sized (0.01 to 0.1%). Its antigen is as yet unknown. Trimming shortened V by 2 bases and J by 4 bases, and 9 bases separated the two germline ends. Per the germline V gene, CDR1 is LNHDA and CDR2 is SQIVND (reference sequence). This CDR3 region has 14 residues. The PCR employed 60 Vbeta primers together with 13 Jbeta primers. Generated by immunoSEQ multiplex PCR, the TCRdb table keeps only in-frame clones and is missing some. The data contain fewer than 70,000 clones, 65% to 70% of them seen just once; the ten biggest clones take up 13% to 15%. This specimen belongs to a study of cytomegalovirus exposure and HLA in healthy donors. Findings and limits, study-wide: The study found most TCR sequences rare, yet found some public TCRs in many donors. The investigators catalogued 150 to 200 TCR beta chains as cytomegalovirus-associated. It was reported in a later analysis that an Asian-associated ancestry cluster showed fewer N-insertions than the 666-donor mean.

Material: PBMCs. V is TRBV19 and J is TRBJ1-5; possible D gene TRBD1, 5 bases. The sequence derives from a male donor in good health and CMV-seropositive. CDR3 residues: CASSIMGGNQPQHF. Here the CDR3 DNA reads TGTGCCAGTAGTATAATGGGGGGAAATCAGCCCCAGCATTTT.